The source of this T cell receptor beta chain is a study of T cells in Graves' hyperthyroidism and ophthalmopathy. Amplification of TCR beta CDR3 regions used RNA as the template. The TCR CDR3 was amplified in a first-round RT-PCR using the HTBI primer set. TCRdb reprocessed the multiplex PCR reads with MiXCR, giving one entry per CDR3 protein. In the table there are around 610,000 distinct CDR3 sequences, around 15% of which are singletons. This clonotype was seen many times. The germline CDR1 and CDR2 sequences are SGHNT and YENEEA. The V gene end was trimmed by 6 bases and the J gene end by 7 bases; junction bases not matched to a gene: 8. This CDR3 spans 13 amino acids.

Specimen: blood. The rearrangement joins TRBV11-3 to TRBJ1-2, with 7 bases aligning to TRBD1. The source is a woman aged 35 to 49 with Graves' ophthalmopathy. The CDR3 DNA is TGTGCCAGCAGTTACGACAGGGTACGTGGCTACACCTTC. Encoded protein: CASSYDRVRGYTF. Variable domain in full (rest from reference TRBV11-3 and TRBJ1-2): EAGVVQSPRYKIIEKKQPVAFWCNPISGHNTLYWYLQNLGQGPELLIRYENEEAVDDSQLPKDRFSAERLKGVDSTLKIQPAELGDSAVYLCASSYDRVRGYTFGSGTRLTVV.